Here is one T cell receptor beta chain with its context. Vbeta (60) and Jbeta (13) primers were used in the PCR. Libraries were prepared by immunoSEQ multiplex PCR; TCRdb keeps only in-frame clonotypes and omits some of them. The sample consists of about 200,000 clones, roughly 80% of them appearing once. This record belongs to a study of cytomegalovirus exposure and HLA in healthy donors. Germline loops: CDR1 LGHNA, CDR2 YSLEER. The J segment lost 5 bases and the V segment lost 4 bases, leaving 14 bases of the junction unmatched. The CDR3 contains 18 residues. The sequence was obtained from a woman between 25 and 40 years old in good health and CMV-seropositive. The sample comprised PBMCs. The chain employs TRBV4-3 and TRBJ2-2; 9 bases align to TRBD2. The CDR3 is CASSPWGNSGGGTGELFF. The CDR3 coding sequence is TGCGCCAGCAGCCCCTGGGGGAATAGCGGGGGCGGAACCGGGGAGCTGTTTTTT.